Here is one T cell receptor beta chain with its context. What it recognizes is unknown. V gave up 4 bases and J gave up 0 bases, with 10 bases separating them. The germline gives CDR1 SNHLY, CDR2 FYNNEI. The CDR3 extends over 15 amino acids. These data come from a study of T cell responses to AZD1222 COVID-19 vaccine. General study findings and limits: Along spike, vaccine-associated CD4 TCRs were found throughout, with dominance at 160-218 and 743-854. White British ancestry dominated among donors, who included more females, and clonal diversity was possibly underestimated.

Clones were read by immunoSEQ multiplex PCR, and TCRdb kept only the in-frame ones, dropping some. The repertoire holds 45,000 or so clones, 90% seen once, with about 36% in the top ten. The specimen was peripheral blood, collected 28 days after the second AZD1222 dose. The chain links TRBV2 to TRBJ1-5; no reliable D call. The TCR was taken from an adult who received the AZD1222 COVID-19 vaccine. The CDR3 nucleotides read TGTGCCAGCAGTGTAGGAAGTAGTAGCAATCAGCCCCAGCATTTT. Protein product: CASSVGSSSNQPQHF.